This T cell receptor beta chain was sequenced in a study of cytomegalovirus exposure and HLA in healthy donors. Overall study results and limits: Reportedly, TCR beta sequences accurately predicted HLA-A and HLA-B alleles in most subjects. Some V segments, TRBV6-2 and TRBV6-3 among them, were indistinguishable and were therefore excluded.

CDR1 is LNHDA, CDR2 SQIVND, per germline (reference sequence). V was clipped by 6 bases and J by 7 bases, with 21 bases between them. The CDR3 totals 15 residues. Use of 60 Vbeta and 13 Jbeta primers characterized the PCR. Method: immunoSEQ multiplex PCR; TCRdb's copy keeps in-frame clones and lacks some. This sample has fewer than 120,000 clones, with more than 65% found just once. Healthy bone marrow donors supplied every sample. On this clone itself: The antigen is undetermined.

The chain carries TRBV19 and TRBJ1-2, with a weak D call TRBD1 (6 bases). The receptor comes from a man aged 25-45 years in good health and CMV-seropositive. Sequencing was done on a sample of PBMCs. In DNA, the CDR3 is TGTGCCAGTAGCCCCCAGGGAGGGGGAGTGCTTGGCTACACCTTC. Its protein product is CASSPQGGGVLGYTF.